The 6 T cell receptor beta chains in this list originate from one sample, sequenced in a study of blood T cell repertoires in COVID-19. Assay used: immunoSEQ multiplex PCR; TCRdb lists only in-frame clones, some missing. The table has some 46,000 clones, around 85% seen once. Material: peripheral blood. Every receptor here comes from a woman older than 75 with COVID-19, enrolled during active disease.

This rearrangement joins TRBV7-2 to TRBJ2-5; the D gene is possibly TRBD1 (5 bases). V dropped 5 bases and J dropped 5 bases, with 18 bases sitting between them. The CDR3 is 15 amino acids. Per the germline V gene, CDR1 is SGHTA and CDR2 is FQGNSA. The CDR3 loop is CASSRPAGPGETQYF. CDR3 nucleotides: TGTGCCAGCAGCCGTCCGGCTGGGCCAGGGGAGACCCAGTACTTC.

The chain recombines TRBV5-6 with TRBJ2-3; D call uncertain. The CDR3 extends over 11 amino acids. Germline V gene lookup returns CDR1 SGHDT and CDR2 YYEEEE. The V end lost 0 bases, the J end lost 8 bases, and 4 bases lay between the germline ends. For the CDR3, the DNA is TGTGCCAGCAGCTTGGATCTTACGCAGTATTTT. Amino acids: CASSLDLTQYF.

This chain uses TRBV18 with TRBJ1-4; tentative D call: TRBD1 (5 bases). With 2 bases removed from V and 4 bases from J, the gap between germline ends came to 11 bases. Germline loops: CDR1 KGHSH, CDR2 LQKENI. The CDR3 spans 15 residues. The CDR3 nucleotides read TGTGCCAGCTCACCAGACAGATCCCATAATGAAAAACTGTTTTTT. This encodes CASSPDRSHNEKLFF.

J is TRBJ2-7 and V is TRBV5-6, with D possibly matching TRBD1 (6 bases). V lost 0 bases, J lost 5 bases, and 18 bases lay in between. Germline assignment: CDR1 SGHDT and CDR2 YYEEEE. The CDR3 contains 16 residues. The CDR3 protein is CASSLGVGTGNDEQYF. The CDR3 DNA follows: TGTGCCAGCAGCTTGGGGGTGGGAACAGGGAACGACGAGCAGTACTTC.

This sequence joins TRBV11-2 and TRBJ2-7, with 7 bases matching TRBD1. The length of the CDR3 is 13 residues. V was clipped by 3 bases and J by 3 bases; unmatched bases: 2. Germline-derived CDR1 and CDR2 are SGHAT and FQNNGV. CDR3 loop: CASSLTGIYEQYF. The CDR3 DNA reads TGTGCCAGCAGCTTGACAGGGATCTACGAGCAGTACTTC.

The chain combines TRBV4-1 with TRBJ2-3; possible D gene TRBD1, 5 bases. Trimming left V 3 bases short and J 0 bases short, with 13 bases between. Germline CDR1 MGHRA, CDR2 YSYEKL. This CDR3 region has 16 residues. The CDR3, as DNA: TGCGCCAGCAGCCATAACAGGATGGTCAGCACAGATACGCAGTATTTT. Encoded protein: CASSHNRMVSTDTQYF.